The 13 T cell receptor beta chains below come from one sample, sequenced in a study of cytomegalovirus exposure and HLA in healthy donors. Primers included in the PCR were 60 Vbeta and 13 Jbeta primers. Profiled with immunoSEQ multiplex PCR; TCRdb holds only in-frame clones, not every one. The repertoire holds roughly 120,000 clones, about 80% seen once, with just over 1% in the top ten. The sample was PBMCs. The receptors derive from a human donor in good health.

The chain is built from TRBV4-1 and TRBJ2-5, with 10 bases matching TRBD1. The DNA matches TRBJ2-7 better at its end, which makes the J call doubtful. Per germline, CDR1 MGHRA and CDR2 YSYEKL. This CDR3 contains 16 residues. This CDR3 is CASSQTGQGDPYEQYF. Here the CDR3 DNA reads TGCGCCAGCAGCCAGACCGGACAGGGGGACCCCTACGAGCAGTACTTC.

This clone was counted between two and nine times. The chain has TRBV2 and TRBJ1-2, with 7 bases matching TRBD1. CDR1 is SNHLY and CDR2 is FYNNEI in the germline V gene. V lost 1 base to trimming and J lost 4 bases; unmatched junction nucleotides: 3. This CDR3 is 14 amino acids long. The chain's CDR3 is CASSEGGGVYGYTF. The CDR3 nucleotides read TGTGCCAGCAGTGAAGGAGGGGGCGTCTATGGCTACACCTTC.

The chain is built from TRBV9 and TRBJ1-2, with D possibly TRBD1 on 6 matching bases. V dropped 3 bases and J dropped 7 bases, with 13 bases sitting between them. This CDR3 has 13 residues. CDR1 is SGDLS and CDR2 is YYNGEE in the germline V gene. The CDR3: CASSGLGGPGYTF. As DNA, the CDR3 is TGTGCCAGCAGCGGGTTGGGGGGGCCTGGCTACACCTTC.

CDR3 sequence: CASSEREYTEAFF. The CDR3 nucleotides read TGCGCCAGCAGTGAGCGGGAATACACTGAAGCTTTCTTT. This chain connects TRBV10-2 to TRBJ1-1; D gene ambiguous. The CDR3 has 13 amino acids. Trimming shortened V by 2 bases and J by 3 bases, and 7 bases separated the two germline ends. Per the germline V gene, CDR1 is WSHSY and CDR2 is SAAADI.

As regards this clone: Other DNA sequences in this specimen translate into the identical CDR3. J is TRBJ2-5 and V is TRBV5-1; 7 nucleotides align to TRBD1. Per the germline V gene, CDR1 is SGHRS and CDR2 is YFSETQ. CDR3 length equals 16 residues. Trimming took 0 bases from V and 5 from J; bases not matched to a gene: 10. CDR3 in amino acids: CASSLVGTDRGETQYF. The CDR3, as DNA: TGCGCCAGCAGCTTGGTAGGGACAGACCGGGGTGAGACCCAGTACTTC.

The chain joins TRBV28 to TRBJ1-5; no definite D call. This CDR3 has 14 residues. The ends were cut back, 5 bases at V and 7 bases at J, with 15 bases in the middle. CDR1 is MDHEN, CDR2 SYDVKM, per germline. In nucleotides, the CDR3 is TGTGCCAGCAGTCCCCGACATCCTGGGCAGCCCCAGCATTTT. Amino acids: CASSPRHPGQPQHF. The whole variable domain, filled in from reference TRBV28 and TRBJ1-5, reads DVKVTQSSRYLVKRTGEKVFLECVQDMDHENMFWYRQDPGLGLRLIYFSYDVKMKEKGDIPEGYSVSREKKERFSLILESASTNQTSMYLCASSPRHPGQPQHFGDGTRLSIL.

CDR3 region: CATSRGYGGPVGYTF. DNA of the CDR3: TGTGCCACCAGCAGAGGGTACGGGGGGCCGGTCGGCTACACCTTC. The V and J genes are TRBV15 and TRBJ1-2, with D possibly being TRBD1 (6 bases). Germline CDR1 reads LNHNV; CDR2 reads YYDKDF (reference sequence). CDR3 length equals 15 residues. Deletions cut 1 base from V and 8 bases from J, with 17 bases between.

V and J are TRBV27 and TRBJ2-3, with 11 bases aligning to TRBD2. The CDR3 runs 16 residues. CDR1 and CDR2 from the germline V gene are MNHEY and SMNVEV (reference sequence). V lost 3 bases to trimming and J lost 6 bases; unmatched junction nucleotides: 8. The CDR3 DNA follows: TGTGCCAGCAGTTTCACCGGGACTAGCGGCCCTGATACGCAGTATTTT. Amino acids: CASSFTGTSGPDTQYF.

There are a few counts of this clone. The chain joins TRBV19 to TRBJ2-5, with no clear D. This CDR3 is 13 amino acids long. V lost 5 bases and J lost 5, with 12 bases in between. Germline V gene data show CDR1 as LNHDA and CDR2 as SQIVND (reference sequence). The CDR3 nucleotides read TGTGCCAGTAGTTACACAGATTGGGAGACCCAGTACTTC. Protein: CASSYTDWETQYF.

This chain connects TRBV5-1 to TRBJ1-5, with D perhaps matching TRBD1 (6 bases). Trimming cost V 5 bases and J 7 bases, with 16 bases left between them. Germline V gene sequence: CDR1 SGHRS, CDR2 YFSETQ. This CDR3 comprises 14 residues. CDR3: CASRRTVSEQPQHF. CDR3 DNA: TGCGCCAGCAGAAGGACAGTTTCTGAGCAGCCCCAGCATTTT.

This chain uses TRBV7-2 with TRBJ2-7; D not certain. V was trimmed by 1 base and J by 1 base, leaving 5 bases between them. Germline-derived CDR1 and CDR2 are SGHTA and FQGNSA. This CDR3 contains 13 residues. CDR3 coding DNA: TGTGCCAGCAGCTTAGACGGGTCCTACGAGCAGTACTTC. It codes for CASSLDGSYEQYF.

The chain has TRBV9 and TRBJ1-2; no clear D gene. This CDR3 region has 14 residues. Per germline, CDR1 SGDLS and CDR2 YYNGEE. Trimming stripped 4 bases from V and 5 bases from J, with 15 bases between. CDR3 coding DNA: TGTGCCAGCAGCATGGGAGACGCTGTATATGGCTACACCTTC. Protein sequence: CASSMGDAVYGYTF. The full variable domain, in which reference TRBV9 and TRBJ1-2 provide the parts outside the CDR3, is DSGVTQTPKHLITATGQRVTLRCSPRSGDLSVYWYQQSLDQGLQFLIQYYNGEERAKGNILERFSAQQFPDLHSELNLSSLELGDSALYFCASSMGDAVYGYTFGSGTRLTVV.

The V gene is TRBV29-1, the J gene TRBJ1-1; 9 bases are shared with TRBD1. Germline V gene sequence: CDR1 SQVTM, CDR2 ANQGSEA. CDR3 length equals 16 residues. J was trimmed by 7 bases and V by 5 bases; bases with no gene match: 17. CDR3 loop: CSVPGTGFDGGGEAFF. In DNA form, the CDR3 reads TGCAGCGTTCCCGGGACAGGGTTTGACGGAGGAGGTGAAGCTTTCTTT.